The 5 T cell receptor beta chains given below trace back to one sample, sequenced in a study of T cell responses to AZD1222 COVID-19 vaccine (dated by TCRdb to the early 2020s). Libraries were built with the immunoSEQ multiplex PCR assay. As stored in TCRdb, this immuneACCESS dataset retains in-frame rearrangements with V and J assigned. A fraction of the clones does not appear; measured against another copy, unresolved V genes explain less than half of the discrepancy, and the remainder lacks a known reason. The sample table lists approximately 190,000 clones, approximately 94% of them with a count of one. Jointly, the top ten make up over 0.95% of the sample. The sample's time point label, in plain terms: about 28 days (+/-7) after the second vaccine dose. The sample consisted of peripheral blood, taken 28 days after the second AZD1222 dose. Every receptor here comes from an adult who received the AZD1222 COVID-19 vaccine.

The CDR3 DNA reads TGCGCCAGCAGCTTGGTGGCACAGGCGGCATCCACCGCAACTAATGAAAAACTGTTTTTT. Translation gives CASSLVAQAASTATNEKLFF. The rearrangement joins TRBV5-1 to TRBJ1-4; maybe TRBD1 (5 bases). The CDR3 extends over 20 amino acids. CDR1 and CDR2 (germline): SGHRS, YFSETQ. V lost 0 bases and J lost 0, with 21 bases in between. Supplemented by reference TRBV5-1 and TRBJ1-4, the full variable domain reads KAGVTQTPRYLIKTRGQQVTLSCSPISGHRSVSWYQQTPGQGLQFLFEYFSETQRNKGNFPGRFSGRQFSNSRSEMNVSTLELGDSALYLCASSLVAQAASTATNEKLFFGSGTQLSVL.

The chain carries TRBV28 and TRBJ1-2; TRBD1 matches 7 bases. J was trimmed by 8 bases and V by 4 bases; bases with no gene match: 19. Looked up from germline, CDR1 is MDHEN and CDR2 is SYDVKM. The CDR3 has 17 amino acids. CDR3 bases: TGTGCCAGCAGTTATTTTCAAGGTTGGACAGGCCGGGGGGGCTACACCTTC. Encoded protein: CASSYFQGWTGRGGYTF.

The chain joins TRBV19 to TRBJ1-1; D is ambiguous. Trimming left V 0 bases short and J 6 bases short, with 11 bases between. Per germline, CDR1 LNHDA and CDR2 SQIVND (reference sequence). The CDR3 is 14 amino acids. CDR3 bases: TGTGCCAGTAGTATAGATCTCGGGATAGCTGAAGCTTTCTTT. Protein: CASSIDLGIAEAFF.

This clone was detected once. CDR3 bases: TGTGCCAGCAGTTTGCAGCGGACTGAAGCTTTCTTT. Protein: CASSLQRTEAFF. The chain links TRBV12-3 or TRBV12-4 to TRBJ1-1; D is ambiguous. The V gene lost 3 bases and the J gene lost 5 bases, with 7 bases spanning the gap. This CDR3 comprises 12 residues.

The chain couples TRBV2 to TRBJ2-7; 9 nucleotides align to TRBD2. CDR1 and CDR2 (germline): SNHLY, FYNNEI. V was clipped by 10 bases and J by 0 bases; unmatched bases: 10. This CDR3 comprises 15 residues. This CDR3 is CATIPRLAVSYEQYF. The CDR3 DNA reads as TGTGCCACCATCCCTAGACTAGCGGTCTCCTACGAGCAGTACTTC.